Described below is a single T cell receptor beta chain sequence and its context. This clone has a handful of counts. The antigen it recognizes is unknown. No base quality values were provided; no much bigger clone lies one nucleotide off. Library preparation was by the immunoSEQ multiplex PCR assay. For the multiplex PCR, a mixture combining 60 forward primers for TCR Vbeta segments and 13 reverse primers for TCR Jbeta segments was used. A multiplex PCR assay on genomic DNA amplified the CDR3 region of rearranged TCR beta genes. On the Illumina HiSeq System, the amplified TCR beta libraries were sequenced as 87-base-pair reads. For the original study's pipeline: A later analysis counted approximately 84 million unique TCR beta chains across the 670 or so repertoires, and some 11 million of these chains were shared by at least two donors. To remove PCR and sequencing errors, raw reads were error-corrected and collapsed into unique sequences using a nearest-neighbor algorithm that merged closely related sequences. Alignment of CDR3 sequences to IMGT reference sequences was used to assign V, D and J gene segments. Each retained sequence needed at least a six-nucleotide match to both a V gene segment and a J gene segment. A rearrangement was called productive if the CDR3 had no stop codons and remained in frame with V and J, and every other rearrangement was called non-productive. Following IMGT convention, CDR3 was defined as the stretch from the second conserved V-encoded cysteine to the conserved J-encoded phenylalanine. In an earlier analysis of around 570 of the donors, sequences lacking an unambiguous match to a single V gene segment were excluded. In an earlier analysis of some 590 of the donors, a V segment was called functional when productive rearrangements were above 56.7%, and segregating when the standard deviation between donors exceeded 5%. To diagnose cytomegalovirus status from the catalog of TCR beta chain sequences, a statistical classification framework was built. In a later analysis, TCR nucleotide sequences were compared against IMGT/GENE-DB human TR gene sequences so that V and J genes could be assigned. In a later analysis, CDR3 sequences and most-parsimonious VDJ recombination scenarios were assigned using the TCRdist pipeline. In a later analysis, each TCR beta chain was defined by its CDR3 amino acid sequence together with its V-gene family, and reads lacking a unique V-gene family were excluded. In a later analysis, nearly 600 highly shared, low-generation-probability nucleotide sequences were removed to address suspected cross-contamination and a sequencing artifact. A later analysis calculated a clonal expansion index for each public chain from normalized within-repertoire ranks of inferred template counts. In a later analysis, generation probabilities were computed with a VDJ recombination model fitted to out-of-frame rearrangements, and the resulting probabilities were checked against IGoR. In a later analysis, hypergeometric tests were used to score TCR-TCR, TCR-HLA and TCR-CMV co-occurrence, with a repertoire-size bias correction applied to TCR pairs. A later analysis estimated false discovery rates by permuting HLA or CMV assignments 20 times. In a later analysis, co-occurring TCRs were grouped using DBSCAN, with TCRdist sequence similarity added in when clustering inside HLA-allele-positive subsets. For co-occurrence clustering, repertoires with fewer than 30,000 or more than 120,000 public chains were excluded, along with five or six repertoires with anomalous nucleotide sharing. The clones in this table, taken by TCRdb from immuneACCESS, are in-frame only. Not every clone is retained; where verified, under half of the shortfall comes from an unresolved V gene, and the cause of the rest is unknown. D and trimming were read from the DNA, whereas the V and J calls and clone size are those reported in that table. The sample table records about 190,000 clones; about 13% of these occur just once. The biggest ten clones account for approximately 8.4% of the sample.

The cohort comprised around 700 healthy bone marrow donors. At the time of sampling, every cohort member was nominally healthy, though immune exposures that went unrecorded were likely present. The donor was CMV seropositive and belonged to the group of 250 to 300 seropositive cohort members. A peripheral blood sample was collected from each donor, and TCR beta sequencing was performed on peripheral blood mononuclear cells. The Qiagen DNeasy Blood Extraction Kit was used to extract genomic DNA from the blood cell samples. The sample originates from a study of cytomegalovirus exposure and HLA in healthy donors (dated by TCRdb to about 2017). The study in broad terms: According to an earlier analysis of 550 to 750 of the donors, roughly 180 million T cells yielded over 100 million unique TCR beta sequences and about 280 Gb of sequence data. Every repertoire in the discovery cohort had been generated on one and the same sequencing platform. In a later genetic analysis, genome-wide SNP genotypes for about 55% of the 666 donors were used, and that subset was treated as a discovery cohort. Typing coverage varied by locus: roughly 629-630 donors for A, B, C, DRB1 and DQB1; about 520 for DQA1; more than 600 for DPA1; more than 450 for DPB1. Roughly five DR-DQ haplotypes were handled as single units for association and clustering because linkage in the cohort was strong. Donor age, sex, ethnicity and CMV serostatus were compiled alongside the repertoire data. A later analysis re-analyzed previously published TCR beta repertoires from about 730 donors and added high-resolution HLA genotyping to study TCR occurrence patterns. Both class I and class II loci were covered by HLA typing, at four-digit resolution. Roughly 300 gigabases of sequencing data and approximately 93 million unique TCR sequences were included in an early release covering around 600 HLA-typed donors. High-throughput TCR immunosequencing, statistical association of individual TCRs with disease status, and machine learning were combined to predict cytomegalovirus infection status. The aim of the study was to test whether cataloging public T cell receptors could identify signatures of past pathogen exposure. Among approximately 370 genotyped donors of the cohort, an average of roughly 230,000 unique TCR beta nucleotide sequences was sequenced per donor, of which roughly 17% were non-productive. Using immunosequencing, the study profiled T cell repertoires from fewer than 700 subjects and related those repertoires to cytomegalovirus serostatus. The genetic ancestry cluster associated with self-reported Caucasian donors included around four fifths of the roughly 400 genotyped donors. In an earlier analysis of roughly 540 of the donors, high-throughput TCR beta sequencing was used to judge whether each TCR beta V gene segment behaved as functional or pseudogenic. In addition to the first cohort of roughly 670 subjects, a separate validation cohort of 120 different subjects was used. Rather than drawing on any new phenotypic data, the later analysis identified candidate immune exposures from TCR beta sequences and the way those sequences occurred across donors.

From the cysteine through the phenylalanine, the CDR3 covers 15 amino acids. The kept DNA is CDR3 alone, 45 bases in frame from the first base. V loses 1 base at its end and J loses 4 bases; junction bases beyond the gene matches: 5. The germline V gene sets CDR1 to SGHTA and CDR2 to FQGNSA. The research as a whole found: Linkage disequilibrium might explain the correlated functional status among segregating V segments, but an unknown experimental factor could not be ruled out. A later genetic analysis associated a missense DCLRE1C variant with V-gene and J-gene trimming of TCR beta chains, and an independent cohort replicated the association. Some IMGT-functional V segments, including TRBV6-2 and TRBV6-3, could not be distinguished by the 87-base-pair reads and were therefore excluded. The earlier analysis of some 560 of the donors excluded roughly 17 rarely observed V segments, including chromosome 9 orphons, because counts were too low. A further reported finding was that TCR beta sequences accurately predicted the HLA-A and HLA-B alleles for most subjects in the first cohort. Compared with equally common non-associated chains, HLA-associated TCR beta chains in a later analysis were more clonally expanded and had lower generation probabilities. According to a later analysis, most CMV-associated TCR beta chains appeared to be HLA-restricted, and the HLA associations seemed to be driven largely by CMV exposure. According to a later analysis, TCR association rates differed among HLA loci, with DRB1 alleles showing the most associated TCRs and HLA-C alleles showing the fewest. A cluster of highly shared sequence variants was judged likely to be a technical artifact of the sequencing pipeline. The presence/absence analyses assumed that sequencing depth was roughly uniform across donors, and that assumption may not be true. Assigning TCR associations to individual alleles was difficult when HLA alleles, especially DR and DQ, strongly co-occurred. Immune exposure information for the cohort was limited to CMV serostatus. Because HLA typing was unavailable for some donors at each locus, only the typed subset was used in association tests. This cohort had only TCR beta chains sequenced, and the lack of alpha or paired-chain data limited which features could be detected. Several of the top co-occurrence clusters appeared to be linked to parvovirus B19, influenza, CMV and Epstein-Barr virus, according to a later analysis. Most TCR sequences were observed very rarely across donors, whereas some public TCRs were present in many individuals. The study gave a list of about 160 TCR beta chains associated with cytomegalovirus. The classifier was reported to diagnose cytomegalovirus status with high specificity and sensitivity in both the original cohort and the validation cohort. According to the authors, the approach could potentially be generalized to other disease states and immunological phenotypes. An earlier analysis of approximately 530 of the donors showed that most TCR beta V segments appeared in productive rearrangements either about 90% or about 30% of the time, which broadly matched IMGT annotations. At a false discovery rate of 0.05, a later analysis linked about 16,000 TCR beta sequences to specific HLA alleles. A later genetic analysis reported fewer N-insertions in productive TCRs among donors in an Asian-associated ancestry cluster than the roughly 650-donor mean. Three of the identified cytomegalovirus-associated TCR beta chains were confirmed in vitro to be specific for cytomegalovirus antigens.

In this chain, TRBV7-2 is recombined with TRBJ2-3; TRBD2 matches 7 bases in the middle. The receptor was derived from a man aged 50 to 60 in good health and CMV-seropositive. The sequenced sample consisted of PBMCs. The CDR3 sequence is CASSLEGTIADTQYF. The sequenced DNA: TGTGCCAGCAGCTTAGAAGGGACTATCGCAGATACGCAGTATTTT.